What follows are 18 T cell receptor beta chains derived from one specimen sequenced in a study of CXCR3-negative and CXCR3-positive naive CD8 T cells. Their antigen targets remain unknown. Findings and caveats of the study: CXCR3-positive naive cells had more hydrophobic TRB CDR3s than CXCR3-negative naive cells.

5' RACE that incorporated UMI labels was used to prepare the TRB cDNA libraries. TCRdb re-called the 5' RACE reads and shows each CDR3 protein once, DNA omitted. This table lists around 63,000 distinct CDR3 sequences. The sample was naive CXCR3+ CD8+ T cells from blood. Subset described: CD45RO-CCR7+CD27+CD95- naive CD8+ T cells expressing CXCR3 (TNR3+). These receptors were collected from a human donor in good health. Some clones in this sample may be carry-over from other donors' samples.

The chain has TRBV7-9 and TRBJ1-1. Germline CDR1 and CDR2: SEHNR and FQNEAQ (reference sequence). The CDR3 length is 12 residues. CDR3 residues: CAIGGWATEAFF.

V is TRBV25-1 and J is TRBJ1-1; TCRdb names TRBD1, which stays unverified in the absence of DNA. This CDR3 has 16 residues. In germline, CDR1 is MGHDK, CDR2 SYGVNS. The CDR3 sequence is CASSVGGRRPHTEAFF.

V usage is TRBV4-3 and J usage is TRBJ2-2. Looked up from germline, CDR1 is LGHNA and CDR2 is YSLEER. CDR3 length equals 13 residues. The chain's CDR3 is CASSLATVGELFF.

The rearrangement joins TRBV5-1 to TRBJ2-3; lacking DNA, the TRBD1 call made by TCRdb goes unchecked. Germline V gives CDR1 SGHRS, CDR2 YFSETQ. This CDR3 is built from 15 residues. CDR3 amino acids: CASSVEQGSTDTQYF.

The chain employs TRBV20-1 and TRBJ2-7; with no DNA, the TCRdb D assignment of TRBD2 cannot be verified. Germline assignment: CDR1 DFQATT and CDR2 SNEGSKA (reference sequence). The CDR3 loop spans 15 amino acids. CDR3 in amino acids: CSARRLAGGFYEQYF.

The chain uses TRBV13 and TRBJ2-7. Per the germline V gene, CDR1 is PRHDT and CDR2 is FYEKMQ (reference sequence). The CDR3 has 12 amino acids. This chain's CDR3 is CASSLAYYEQYF.

Judged by frequency, this clonotype is medium-sized. The chain joins TRBV29-1 to TRBJ2-7; the TCRdb D gene call, TRBD1, has no DNA to confirm it. The CDR3 spans 14 residues. In germline, CDR1 is SQVTM, CDR2 ANQGSEA. This CDR3 reads CSVDDPDRSYEQYF.

This chain joins TRBV4-1 and TRBJ2-3; TCRdb's D gene call, TRBD1, goes unchecked for lack of DNA. CDR1 is MGHRA, CDR2 YSYEKL, per germline. The CDR3 runs to 14 residues. The CDR3 sequence is CASSPLQGADTQYF.

The V call is TRBV12-3 or TRBV12-4, the J call TRBJ2-5; TCRdb designates TRBD2, a call that cannot be tested without DNA. This CDR3 region has 15 residues. This chain's CDR3 is CASSLIASLLETQYF.

This rearrangement joins TRBV20-1 to TRBJ2-2; the TRBD1 assignment by TCRdb is unverifiable without DNA. There are 17 residues in the CDR3. Germline V gene data show CDR1 as DFQATT and CDR2 as SNEGSKA (reference sequence). The chain's CDR3 is CSARDPSLGQSTGELFF.

CDR3 in amino acids: CSASGTGLEAFF. The chain couples TRBV20-1 to TRBJ1-1; TCRdb returns TRBD1, unconfirmable since there is no DNA. Germline V gene sequence: CDR1 DFQATT, CDR2 SNEGSKA (reference sequence). The CDR3 spans 12 residues.

The gene calls are TRBV3-1 and TRBJ2-1; TCRdb returns TRBD2, unconfirmable since there is no DNA. CDR1 is LGHDT and CDR2 is YNNKEL in the germline V gene (reference sequence). The CDR3 totals 16 residues. CDR3 sequence: CASSQDGGAMVGEQFF.

The chain uses TRBV7-9 and TRBJ2-7; checking the TCRdb D call of TRBD1 is not possible without DNA. The germline gives CDR1 SEHNR, CDR2 FQNEAQ (reference sequence). This CDR3 spans 16 amino acids. CDR3: CASSLPGGGRSYEQYF.

V and J are TRBV4-2 and TRBJ2-1; the D call from TCRdb, TRBD1, cannot be confirmed without DNA. The CDR3 runs to 18 residues. Germline V gene sequence: CDR1 LGHNA, CDR2 YNFKEQ. Here the CDR3 reads CASSITPYGTGGEFGQFF.

The CDR3 sequence: CASSHPSSGETQYF. The genes are TRBV4-2 and TRBJ2-5. Germline CDR1 reads LGHNA; CDR2 reads YNFKEQ. This CDR3 spans 14 amino acids.

The gene calls are TRBV29-1 and TRBJ2-5; as DNA is missing, the TRBD1 call by TCRdb cannot be tested. CDR3 length: 14 amino acids. Germline CDR1 SQVTM, CDR2 ANQGSEA. The CDR3: CSVVVRGPQETQYF.

The V and J genes are TRBV7-9 and TRBJ2-7; the TCRdb D gene call, TRBD1, has no DNA to confirm it. The CDR3 has 12 residues. Germline CDR1 SEHNR, CDR2 FQNEAQ (reference sequence). The CDR3 sequence is CASSLVGREQYF. The variable domain in full, completed from reference TRBV7-9 and TRBJ2-7, reads DTGVSQNPRHKITKRGQNVTFRCDPISEHNRLYWYRQTLGQGPEFLTYFQNEAQLEKSRLLSDRFSAERPKGSFSTLEIQRTEQGDSAMYLCASSLVGREQYFGPGTRLTVT.

The CDR3 sequence is CASSLGQNNYGYTF. V and J are TRBV12-3 or TRBV12-4 and TRBJ1-2. The CDR3 covers 14 residues.